This T cell receptor (beta chain) was documented in a study of blood T cell repertoires in COVID-19. Background on the study: The United States, Italy and Spain provided the acute and convalescent COVID-19 samples. T cells, B-cell-depleted T cells, or PBMCs supplied cDNA or gDNA.

Germline-derived CDR1 and CDR2 are GTSNPN and SVGIG (reference sequence). This CDR3 contains 14 residues. Germline trimming cut 2 bases from V and 3 bases from J; bases unmatched to any gene: 3. This clone occurred once. Original processing methods: Amplification with reference gene primers provided the estimates of nucleated cell counts. Sequenced by immunoSEQ multiplex PCR; TCRdb stores in-frame clones only, minus some. V, J and clone size are taken as reported in that table, and D and trimming were inferred from the DNA itself. Of roughly 41,000 clones in the sample, 80% to 90% were seen once. The sample consisted of peripheral blood. This sequence originates from a man aged 55 to 69 with COVID-19, enrolled during active disease. The chain combines TRBV30 with TRBJ2-1; 8 bases are shared with TRBD2. The CDR3 protein is CAWSSLAVYNEQFF. Written as DNA, the CDR3 is TGTGCCTGGAGTTCACTAGCGGTCTACAATGAGCAGTTCTTC.